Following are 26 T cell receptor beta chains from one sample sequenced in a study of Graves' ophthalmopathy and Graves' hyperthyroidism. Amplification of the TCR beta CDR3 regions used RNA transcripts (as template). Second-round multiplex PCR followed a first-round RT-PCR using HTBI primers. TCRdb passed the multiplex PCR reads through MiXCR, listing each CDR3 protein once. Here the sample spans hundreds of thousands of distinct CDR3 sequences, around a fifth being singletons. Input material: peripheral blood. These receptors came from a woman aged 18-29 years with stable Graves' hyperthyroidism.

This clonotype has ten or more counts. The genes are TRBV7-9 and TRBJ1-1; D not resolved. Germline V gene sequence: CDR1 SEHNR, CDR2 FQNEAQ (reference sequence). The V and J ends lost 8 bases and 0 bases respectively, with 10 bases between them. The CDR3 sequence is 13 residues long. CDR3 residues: CASSDGMNTEAFF. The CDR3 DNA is TGTGCCAGCTCCGATGGGATGAACACTGAAGCTTTCTTT.

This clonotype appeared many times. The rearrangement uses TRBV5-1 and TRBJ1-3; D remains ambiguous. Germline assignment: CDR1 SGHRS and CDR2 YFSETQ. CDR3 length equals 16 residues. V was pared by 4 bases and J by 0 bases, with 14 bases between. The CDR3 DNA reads TGCGCCAGCAGCGATGGGGAGCTATACTCTGGAAACACCATATATTTT. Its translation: CASSDGELYSGNTIYF.

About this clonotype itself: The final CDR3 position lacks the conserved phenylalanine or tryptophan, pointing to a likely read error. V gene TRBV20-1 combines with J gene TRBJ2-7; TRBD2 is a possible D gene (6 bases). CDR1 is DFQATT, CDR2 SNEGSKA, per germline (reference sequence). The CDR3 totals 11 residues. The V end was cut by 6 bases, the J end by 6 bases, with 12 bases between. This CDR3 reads CSAPLGGEQYL. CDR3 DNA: TGCAGTGCCCCCTTGGGAGGCGAGCAGTACCTC.

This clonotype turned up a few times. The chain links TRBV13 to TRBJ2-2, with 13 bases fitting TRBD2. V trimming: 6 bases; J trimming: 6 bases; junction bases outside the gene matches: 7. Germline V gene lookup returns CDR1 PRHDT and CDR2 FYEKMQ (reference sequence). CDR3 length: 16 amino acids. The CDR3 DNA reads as TGTGCCAGCAGTCCAGGACTAGCGGGAGTCTCCGGGGAGCTGTTTTTT. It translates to CASSPGLAGVSGELFF.

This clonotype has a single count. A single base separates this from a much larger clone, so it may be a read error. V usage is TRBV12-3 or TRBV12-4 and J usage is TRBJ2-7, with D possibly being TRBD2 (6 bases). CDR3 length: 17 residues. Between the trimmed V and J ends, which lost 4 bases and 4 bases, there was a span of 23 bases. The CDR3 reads CASSSPGLSSAGYEQYF. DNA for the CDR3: TGTGCCAGCAGTTCCCCAGGACTATCCAGCGCGGGTTACGAGCAGTACTTC.

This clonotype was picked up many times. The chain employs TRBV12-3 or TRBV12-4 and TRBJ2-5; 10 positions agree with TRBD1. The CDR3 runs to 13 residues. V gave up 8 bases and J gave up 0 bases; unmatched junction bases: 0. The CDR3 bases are TGTGCCAGCGGACAGGGGGACCAAGAGACCCAGTACTTC. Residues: CASGQGDQETQYF.

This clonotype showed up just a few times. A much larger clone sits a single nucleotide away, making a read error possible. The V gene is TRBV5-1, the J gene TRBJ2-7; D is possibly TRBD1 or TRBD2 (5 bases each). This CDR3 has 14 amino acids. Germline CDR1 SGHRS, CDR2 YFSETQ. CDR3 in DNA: TGCGCCAGCAGCTTGGAGGGGCGGGTCAACGAGCAGTGCTTC. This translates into CASSLEGRVNEQCF.

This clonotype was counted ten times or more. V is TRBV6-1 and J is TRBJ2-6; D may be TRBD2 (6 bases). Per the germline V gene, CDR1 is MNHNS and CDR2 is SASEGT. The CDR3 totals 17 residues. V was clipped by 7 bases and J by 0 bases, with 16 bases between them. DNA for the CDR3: TGTGCCAGCACCCACCCAGCGGGCTACTCTGGGGCCAACGTCCTGACTTTC. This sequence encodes CASTHPAGYSGANVLTF.

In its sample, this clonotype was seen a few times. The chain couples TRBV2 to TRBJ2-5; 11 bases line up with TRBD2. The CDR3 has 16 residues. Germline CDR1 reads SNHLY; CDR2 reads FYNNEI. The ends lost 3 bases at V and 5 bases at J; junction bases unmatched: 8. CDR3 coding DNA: TGTGCCAGCAGTGAGGAACTAGCGGGAGTTGGGGAGACCCAGTACTTC. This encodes CASSEELAGVGETQYF.

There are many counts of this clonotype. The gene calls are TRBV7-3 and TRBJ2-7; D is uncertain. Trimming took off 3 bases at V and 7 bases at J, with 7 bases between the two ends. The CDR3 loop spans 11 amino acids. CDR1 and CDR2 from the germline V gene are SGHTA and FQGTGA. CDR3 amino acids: CASSFVGEQYF. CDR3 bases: TGTGCCAGCAGCTTCGTTGGGGAGCAGTACTTC.

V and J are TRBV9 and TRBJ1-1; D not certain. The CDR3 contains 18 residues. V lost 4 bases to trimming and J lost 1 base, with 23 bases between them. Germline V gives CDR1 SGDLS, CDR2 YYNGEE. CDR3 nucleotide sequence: TGTGCCAGCAGCCCGAAGAGGGTTGGGCAGAACTGGAACACTGAAGCTTTCTTT. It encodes CASSPKRVGQNWNTEAFF.

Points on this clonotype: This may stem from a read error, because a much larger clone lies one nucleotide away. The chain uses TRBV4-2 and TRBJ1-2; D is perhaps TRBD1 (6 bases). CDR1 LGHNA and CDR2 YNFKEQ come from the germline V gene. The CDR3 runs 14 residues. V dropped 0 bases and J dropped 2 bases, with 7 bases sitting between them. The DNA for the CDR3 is TGTGCCAGCAGCCAAGACAGGGGAAACTATGGCTACACCTTC. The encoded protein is CASSQDRGNYGYTF.

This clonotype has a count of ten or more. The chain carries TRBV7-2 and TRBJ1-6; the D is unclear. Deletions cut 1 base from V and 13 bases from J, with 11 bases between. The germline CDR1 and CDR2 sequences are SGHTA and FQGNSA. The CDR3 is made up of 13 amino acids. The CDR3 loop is CASSLGSSVPLHF. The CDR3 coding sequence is TGTGCCAGCAGCTTAGGCTCATCTGTGCCCCTCCACTTT.

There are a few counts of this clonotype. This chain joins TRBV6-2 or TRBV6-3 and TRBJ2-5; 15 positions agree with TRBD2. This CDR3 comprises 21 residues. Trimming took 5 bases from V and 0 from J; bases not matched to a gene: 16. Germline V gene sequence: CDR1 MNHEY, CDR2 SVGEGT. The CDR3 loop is CASSLPDFRGLAGGYQETQYF. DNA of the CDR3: TGTGCCAGCAGTCTACCCGACTTCAGAGGACTAGCGGGAGGGTACCAAGAGACCCAGTACTTC.

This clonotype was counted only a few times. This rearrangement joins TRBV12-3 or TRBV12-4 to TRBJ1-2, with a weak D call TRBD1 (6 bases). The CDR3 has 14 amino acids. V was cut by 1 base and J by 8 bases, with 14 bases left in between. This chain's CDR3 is CASSLGRDNRGYTF. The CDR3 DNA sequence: TGTGCCAGCAGTTTAGGGCGGGACAACAGGGGCTACACCTTC.

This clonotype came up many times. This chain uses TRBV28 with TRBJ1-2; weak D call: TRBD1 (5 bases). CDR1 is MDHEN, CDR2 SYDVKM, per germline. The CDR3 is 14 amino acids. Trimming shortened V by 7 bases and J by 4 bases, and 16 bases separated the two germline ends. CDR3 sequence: CASTPHGAGYGYTF. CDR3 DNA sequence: TGTGCCAGCACCCCGCACGGGGCAGGCTATGGCTACACCTTC.

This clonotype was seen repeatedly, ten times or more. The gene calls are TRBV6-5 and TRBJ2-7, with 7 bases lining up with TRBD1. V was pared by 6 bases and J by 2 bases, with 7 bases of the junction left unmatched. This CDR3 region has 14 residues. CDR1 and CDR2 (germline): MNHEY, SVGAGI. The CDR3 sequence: CASRPGTAAYEQYF. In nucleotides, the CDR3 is TGTGCCAGCAGACCCGGGACAGCGGCCTACGAGCAGTACTTC.

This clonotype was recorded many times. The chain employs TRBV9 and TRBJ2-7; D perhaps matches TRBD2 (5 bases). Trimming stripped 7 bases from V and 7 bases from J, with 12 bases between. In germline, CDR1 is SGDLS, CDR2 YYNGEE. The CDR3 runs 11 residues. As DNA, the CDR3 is TGTGCCAGCGGGAGTTCGGGAGAGCAGTACTTC. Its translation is CASGSSGEQYF.

For the CDR3, the DNA is TGTGCCAGTAGTATTGGACTAGCCTCGGAGCAGTACTTC. Protein sequence: CASSIGLASEQYF. The chain is built from TRBV19 and TRBJ2-7; 8 bases agree with TRBD2. This CDR3 comprises 13 residues. The V and J ends lost 3 bases and 7 bases, in that order; junction bases with no gene match: 5. The germline V gene has CDR1 LNHDA and CDR2 SQIVND (reference sequence).

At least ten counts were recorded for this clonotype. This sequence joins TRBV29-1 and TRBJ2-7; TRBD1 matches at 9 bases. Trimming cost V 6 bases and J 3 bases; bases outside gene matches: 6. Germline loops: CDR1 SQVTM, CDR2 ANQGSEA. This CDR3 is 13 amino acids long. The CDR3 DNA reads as TGCAGCGTCGAATCGGGACAGGGCTACGAGCAGTACTTC. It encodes CSVESGQGYEQYF.

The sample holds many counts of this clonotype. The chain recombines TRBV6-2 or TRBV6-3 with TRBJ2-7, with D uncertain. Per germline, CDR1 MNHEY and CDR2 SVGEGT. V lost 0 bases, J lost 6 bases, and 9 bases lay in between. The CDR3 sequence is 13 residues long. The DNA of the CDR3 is TGTGCCAGCAGTTACTCGATCCAGCGCGAGCAGTACTTC. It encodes CASSYSIQREQYF.

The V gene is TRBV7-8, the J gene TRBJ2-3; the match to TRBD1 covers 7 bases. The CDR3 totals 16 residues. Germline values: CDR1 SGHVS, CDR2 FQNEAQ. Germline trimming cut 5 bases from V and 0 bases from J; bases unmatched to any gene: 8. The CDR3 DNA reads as TGTGCCAGCAGCGAAGAGACAGGGTCGAGCACAGATACGCAGTATTTT. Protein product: CASSEETGSSTDTQYF.

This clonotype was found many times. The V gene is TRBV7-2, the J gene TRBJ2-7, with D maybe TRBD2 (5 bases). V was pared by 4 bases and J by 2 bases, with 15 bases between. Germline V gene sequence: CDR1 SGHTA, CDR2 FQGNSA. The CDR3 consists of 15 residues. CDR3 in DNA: TGTGCCAGCAGCTCGGGGATGGGCGTTACCTACGAGCAGTACTTC. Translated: CASSSGMGVTYEQYF.

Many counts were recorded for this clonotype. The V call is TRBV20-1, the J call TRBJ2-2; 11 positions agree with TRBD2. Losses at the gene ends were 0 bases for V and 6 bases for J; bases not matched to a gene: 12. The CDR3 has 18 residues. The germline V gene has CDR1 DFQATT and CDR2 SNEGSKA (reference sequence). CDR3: CSARDPTSGNYDSGELFF. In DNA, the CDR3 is TGCAGTGCTAGAGATCCGACTAGCGGGAATTACGATTCCGGGGAGCTGTTTTTT.

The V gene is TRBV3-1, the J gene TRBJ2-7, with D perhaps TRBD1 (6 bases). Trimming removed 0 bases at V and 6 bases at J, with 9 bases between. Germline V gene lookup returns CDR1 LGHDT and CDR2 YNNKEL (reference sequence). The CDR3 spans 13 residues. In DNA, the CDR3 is TGTGCCAGCAGCCAAGATACGGACAGCGAGCAGTACTTC. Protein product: CASSQDTDSEQYF.

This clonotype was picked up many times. For the CDR3, the DNA is TGTGCCAGCAGTCCCCGAGGGACTTATGGCTACACCTTC. Protein sequence: CASSPRGTYGYTF. The rearrangement links TRBV27 to TRBJ1-2; D possibly corresponds to TRBD1 (5 bases). Germline CDR1 is MNHEY and CDR2 is SMNVEV (reference sequence). Between the trimmed V and J ends, which lost 5 bases and 5 bases, there was a span of 12 bases. CDR3 length equals 13 residues.